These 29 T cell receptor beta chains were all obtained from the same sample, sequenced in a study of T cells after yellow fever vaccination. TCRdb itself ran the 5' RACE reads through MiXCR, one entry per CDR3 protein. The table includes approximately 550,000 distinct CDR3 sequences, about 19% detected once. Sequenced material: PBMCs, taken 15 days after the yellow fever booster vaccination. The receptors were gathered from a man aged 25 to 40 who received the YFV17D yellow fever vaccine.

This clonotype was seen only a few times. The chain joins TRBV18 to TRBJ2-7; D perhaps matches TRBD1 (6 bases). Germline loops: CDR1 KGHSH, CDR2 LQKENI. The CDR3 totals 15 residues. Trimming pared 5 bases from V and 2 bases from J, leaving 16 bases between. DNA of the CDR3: TGTGCCAGCTCAGTCCGACCGGACAGAACCTACGAGCAGTACTTC. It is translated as CASSVRPDRTYEQYF.

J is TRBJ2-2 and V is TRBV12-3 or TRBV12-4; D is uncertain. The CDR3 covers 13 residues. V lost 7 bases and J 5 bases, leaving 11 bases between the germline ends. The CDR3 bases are TGTGCCAGCACCTTTGGGCCGACCGGGGAGCTGTTTTTT. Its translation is CASTFGPTGELFF.

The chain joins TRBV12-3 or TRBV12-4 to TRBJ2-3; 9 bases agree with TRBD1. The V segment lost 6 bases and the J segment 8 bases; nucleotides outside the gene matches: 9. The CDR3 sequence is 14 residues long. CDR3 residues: CASSRDRAWGTQYF. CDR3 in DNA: TGTGCCAGCAGCCGGGACAGGGCTTGGGGTACGCAGTATTTT.

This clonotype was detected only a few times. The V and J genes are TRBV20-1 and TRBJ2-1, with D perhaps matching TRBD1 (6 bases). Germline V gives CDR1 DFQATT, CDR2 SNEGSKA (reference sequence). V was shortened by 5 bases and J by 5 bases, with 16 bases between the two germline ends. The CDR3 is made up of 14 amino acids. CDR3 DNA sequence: TGCAGTGCTCGACCCGGACAGTTCAACAATGAGCAGTTCTTC. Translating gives CSARPGQFNNEQFF.

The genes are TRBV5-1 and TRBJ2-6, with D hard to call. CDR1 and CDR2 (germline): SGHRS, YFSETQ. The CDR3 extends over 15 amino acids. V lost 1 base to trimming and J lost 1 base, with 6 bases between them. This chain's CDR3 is CASSLRASGANVLTF. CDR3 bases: TGCGCCAGCAGCTTGAGAGCGTCTGGGGCCAACGTCCTGACTTTC.

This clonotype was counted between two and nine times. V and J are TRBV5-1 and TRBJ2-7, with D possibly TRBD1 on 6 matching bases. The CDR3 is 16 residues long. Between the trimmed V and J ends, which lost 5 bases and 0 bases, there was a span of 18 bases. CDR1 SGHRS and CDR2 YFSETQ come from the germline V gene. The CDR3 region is CASRILEDSHSYEQYF. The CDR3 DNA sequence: TGCGCCAGCAGAATTCTAGAGGACAGTCACTCCTACGAGCAGTACTTC. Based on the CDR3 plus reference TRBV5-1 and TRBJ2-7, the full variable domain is KAGVTQTPRYLIKTRGQQVTLSCSPISGHRSVSWYQQTPGQGLQFLFEYFSETQRNKGNFPGRFSGRQFSNSRSEMNVSTLELGDSALYLCASRILEDSHSYEQYFGPGTRLTVT.

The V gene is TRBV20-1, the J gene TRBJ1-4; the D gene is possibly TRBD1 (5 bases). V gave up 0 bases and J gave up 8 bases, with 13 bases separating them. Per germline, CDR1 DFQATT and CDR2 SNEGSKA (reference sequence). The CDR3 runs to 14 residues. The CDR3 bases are TGCAGTGCTAGAGATGGAGGGGCATCGGAAAAACTGTTTTTT. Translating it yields CSARDGGASEKLFF.

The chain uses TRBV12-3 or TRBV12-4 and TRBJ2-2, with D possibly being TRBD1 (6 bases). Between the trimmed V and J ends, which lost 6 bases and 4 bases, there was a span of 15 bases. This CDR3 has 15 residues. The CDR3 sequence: CASRHQGWGTGELFF. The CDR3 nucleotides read TGTGCCAGCAGACACCAGGGGTGGGGCACCGGGGAGCTGTTTTTT.

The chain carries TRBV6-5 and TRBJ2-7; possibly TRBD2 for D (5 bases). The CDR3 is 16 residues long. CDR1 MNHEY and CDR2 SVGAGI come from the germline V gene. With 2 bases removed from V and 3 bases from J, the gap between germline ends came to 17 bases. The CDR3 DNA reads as TGTGCCAGCAGTTACCTAGCCCCTCCCAGCTACTACGAGCAGTACTTC. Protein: CASSYLAPPSYYEQYF.

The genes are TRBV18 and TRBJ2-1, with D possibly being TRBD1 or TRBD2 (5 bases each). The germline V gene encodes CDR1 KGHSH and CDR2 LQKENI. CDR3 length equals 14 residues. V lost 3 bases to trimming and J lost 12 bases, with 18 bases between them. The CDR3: CASSPPGTPSVQFF. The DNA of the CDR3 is TGTGCCAGCTCACCCCCCGGGACCCCGTCGGTGCAGTTCTTC.

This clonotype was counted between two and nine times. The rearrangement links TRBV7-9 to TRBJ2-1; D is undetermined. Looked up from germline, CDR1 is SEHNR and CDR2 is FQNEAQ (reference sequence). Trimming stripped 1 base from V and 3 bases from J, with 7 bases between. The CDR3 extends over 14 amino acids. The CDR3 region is CASSLELLYNEQFF. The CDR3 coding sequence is TGTGCCAGCAGCTTAGAACTACTCTACAATGAGCAGTTCTTC.

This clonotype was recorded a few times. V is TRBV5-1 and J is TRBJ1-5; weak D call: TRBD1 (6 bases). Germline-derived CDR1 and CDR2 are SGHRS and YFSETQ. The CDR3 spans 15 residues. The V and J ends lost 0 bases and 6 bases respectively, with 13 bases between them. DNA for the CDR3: TGCGCCAGCAGCTTGGCGGGGGGGCTCGGTCAGCCCCAGCATTTT. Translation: CASSLAGGLGQPQHF. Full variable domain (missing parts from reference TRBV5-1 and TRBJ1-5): KAGVTQTPRYLIKTRGQQVTLSCSPISGHRSVSWYQQTPGQGLQFLFEYFSETQRNKGNFPGRFSGRQFSNSRSEMNVSTLELGDSALYLCASSLAGGLGQPQHFGDGTRLSIL.

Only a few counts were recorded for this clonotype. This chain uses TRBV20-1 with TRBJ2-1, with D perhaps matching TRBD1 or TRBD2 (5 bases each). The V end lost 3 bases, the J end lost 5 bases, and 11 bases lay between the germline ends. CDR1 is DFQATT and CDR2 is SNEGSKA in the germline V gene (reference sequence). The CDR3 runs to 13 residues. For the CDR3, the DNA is TGCAGTGCTAGGGGGGACCCAAACAATGAGCAGTTCTTC. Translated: CSARGDPNNEQFF.

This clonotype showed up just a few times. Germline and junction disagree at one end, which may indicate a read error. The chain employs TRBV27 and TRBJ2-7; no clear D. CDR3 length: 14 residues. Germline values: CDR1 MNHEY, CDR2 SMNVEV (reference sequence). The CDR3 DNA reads TGTGCCAGCAGTTTTGGCGGACCGCCTTACGTGCAGTACTTC. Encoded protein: CASSFGGPPYVQYF.

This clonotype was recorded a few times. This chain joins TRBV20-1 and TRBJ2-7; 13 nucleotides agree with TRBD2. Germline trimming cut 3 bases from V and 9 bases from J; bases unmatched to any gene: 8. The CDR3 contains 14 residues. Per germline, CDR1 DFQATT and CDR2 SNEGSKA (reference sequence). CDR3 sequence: CSASLGLAGDAQYF. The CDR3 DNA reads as TGCAGTGCTAGTCTAGGACTAGCGGGAGATGCGCAGTACTTC.

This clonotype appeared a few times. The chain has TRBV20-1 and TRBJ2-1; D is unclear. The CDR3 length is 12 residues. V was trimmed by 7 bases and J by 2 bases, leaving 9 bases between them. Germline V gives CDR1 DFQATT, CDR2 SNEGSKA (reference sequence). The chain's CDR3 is CSGHGTYNEQFF. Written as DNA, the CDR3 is TGCAGTGGGCATGGAACCTACAATGAGCAGTTCTTC.

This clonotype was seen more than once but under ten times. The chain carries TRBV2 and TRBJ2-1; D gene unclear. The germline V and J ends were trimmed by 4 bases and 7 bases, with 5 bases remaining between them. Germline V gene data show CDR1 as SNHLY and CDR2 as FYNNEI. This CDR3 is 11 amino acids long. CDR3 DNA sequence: TGTGCCAGCAGTGTTTTTAATGAGCAGTTCTTC. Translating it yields CASSVFNEQFF.

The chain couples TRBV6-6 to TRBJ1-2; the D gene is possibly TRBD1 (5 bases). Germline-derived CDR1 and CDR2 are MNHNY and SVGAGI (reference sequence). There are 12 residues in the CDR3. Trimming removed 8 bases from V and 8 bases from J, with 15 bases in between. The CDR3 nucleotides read TGTGCCAGCGGGGGAGCGGGGCTCGGCTACACCTTC. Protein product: CASGGAGLGYTF.

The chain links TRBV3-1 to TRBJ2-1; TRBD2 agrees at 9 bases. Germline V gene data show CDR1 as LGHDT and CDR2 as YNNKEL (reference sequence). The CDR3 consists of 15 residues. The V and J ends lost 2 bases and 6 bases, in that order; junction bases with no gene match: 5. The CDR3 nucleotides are TGTGCCAGCAGCCAACCTCTAGCGGGAATCAATGAGCAGTTCTTC. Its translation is CASSQPLAGINEQFF.

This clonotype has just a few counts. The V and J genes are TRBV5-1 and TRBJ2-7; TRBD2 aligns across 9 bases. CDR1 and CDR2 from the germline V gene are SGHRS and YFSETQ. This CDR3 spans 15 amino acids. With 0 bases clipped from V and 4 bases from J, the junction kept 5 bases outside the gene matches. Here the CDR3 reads CASSLVAGDIYEQYF. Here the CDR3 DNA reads TGCGCCAGCAGCTTGGTAGCGGGAGACATATACGAGCAGTACTTC.

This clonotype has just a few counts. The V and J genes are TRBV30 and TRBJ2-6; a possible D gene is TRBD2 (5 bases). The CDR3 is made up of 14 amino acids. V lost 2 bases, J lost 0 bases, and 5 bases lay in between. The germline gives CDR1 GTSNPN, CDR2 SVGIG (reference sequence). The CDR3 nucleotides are TGTGCCTGGAGTCGGGGCTCTGGGGCCAACGTCCTGACTTTC. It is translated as CAWSRGSGANVLTF. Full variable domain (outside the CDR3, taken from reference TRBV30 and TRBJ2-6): SQTIHQWPATLVQPVGSPLSLECTVEGTSNPNLYWYRQAAGRGLQLLFYSVGIGQISSEVPQNLSASRPQDRQFILSSKKLLLSDSGFYLCAWSRGSGANVLTFGAGSRLTVL.

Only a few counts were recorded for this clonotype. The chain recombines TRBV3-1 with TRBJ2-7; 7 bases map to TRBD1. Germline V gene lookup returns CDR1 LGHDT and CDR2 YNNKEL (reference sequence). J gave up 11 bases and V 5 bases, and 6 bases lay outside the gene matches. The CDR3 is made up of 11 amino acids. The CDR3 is CASSNSGTEYF. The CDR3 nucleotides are TGTGCCAGCAGCAACTCCGGGACAGAGTACTTC.

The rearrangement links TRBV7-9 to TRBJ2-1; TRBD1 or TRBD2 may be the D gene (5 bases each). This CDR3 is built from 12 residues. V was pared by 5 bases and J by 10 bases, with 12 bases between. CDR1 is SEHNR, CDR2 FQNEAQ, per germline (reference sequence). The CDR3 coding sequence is TGTGCCAGCAGCCACTCCGGGGCGGAGCAGTTCTTC. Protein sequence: CASSHSGAEQFF. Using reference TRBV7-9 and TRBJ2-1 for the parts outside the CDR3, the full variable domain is DTGVSQNPRHKITKRGQNVTFRCDPISEHNRLYWYRQTLGQGPEFLTYFQNEAQLEKSRLLSDRFSAERPKGSFSTLEIQRTEQGDSAMYLCASSHSGAEQFFGPGTRLTVL.

The CDR3 nucleotides read TGCAGTGCTAGCGAGAGCACAGATACGCAGTATTTT. Translated, it gives CSASESTDTQYF. The chain links TRBV20-1 to TRBJ2-3; D is unresolved. This CDR3 spans 12 amino acids. Per the germline V gene, CDR1 is DFQATT and CDR2 is SNEGSKA (reference sequence). Trimming shortened V by 3 bases and J by 0 bases, and 4 bases separated the two germline ends.

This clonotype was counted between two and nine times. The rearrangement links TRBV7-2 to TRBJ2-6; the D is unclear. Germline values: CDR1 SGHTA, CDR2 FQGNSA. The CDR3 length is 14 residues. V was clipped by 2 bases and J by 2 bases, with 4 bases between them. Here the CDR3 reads CASSLLAGANVLTF. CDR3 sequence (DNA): TGTGCCAGCAGCTTACTAGCTGGGGCCAACGTCCTGACTTTC.

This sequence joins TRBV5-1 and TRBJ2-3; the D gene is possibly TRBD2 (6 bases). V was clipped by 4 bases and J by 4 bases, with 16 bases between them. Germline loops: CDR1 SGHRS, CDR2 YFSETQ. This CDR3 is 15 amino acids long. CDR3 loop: CASSETGVSADTQYF. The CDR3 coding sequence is TGCGCCAGCAGCGAAACGGGGGTCAGTGCAGATACGCAGTATTTT.

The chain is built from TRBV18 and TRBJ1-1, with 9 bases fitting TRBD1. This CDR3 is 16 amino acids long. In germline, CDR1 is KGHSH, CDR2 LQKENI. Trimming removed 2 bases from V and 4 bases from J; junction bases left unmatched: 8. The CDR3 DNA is TGTGCCAGCTCACCAGGGGTGACAGGGGGATCCACTGAAGCTTTCTTT. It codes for CASSPGVTGGSTEAFF.

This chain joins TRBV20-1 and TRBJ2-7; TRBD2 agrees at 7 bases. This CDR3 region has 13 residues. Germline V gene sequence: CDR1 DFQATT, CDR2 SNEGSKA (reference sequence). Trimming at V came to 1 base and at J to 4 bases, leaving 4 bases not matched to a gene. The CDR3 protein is CSARGDYNYEQYF. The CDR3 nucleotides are TGCAGTGCTAGAGGGGACTACAATTACGAGCAGTACTTC.

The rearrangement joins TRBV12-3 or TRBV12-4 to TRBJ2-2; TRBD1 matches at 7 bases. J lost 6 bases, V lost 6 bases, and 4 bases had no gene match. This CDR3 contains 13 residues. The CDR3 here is CASSQTGAGELFF. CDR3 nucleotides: TGTGCCAGCAGCCAAACAGGGGCCGGGGAGCTGTTTTTT.